One and the same sample provided the 9 T cell receptor beta chains below, sequenced in a study of OX40 agonist ivuxolimab in advanced cancers. The method was immunoSEQ multiplex PCR; TCRdb's version includes in-frame clones alone and lacks a portion of them. This table has 70,000 to 95,000 clones, 94% appearing once. This sample comprised CD4+ or CD8+ T cells sorted from blood, obtained in a trial of the OX40 agonist ivuxolimab. These receptors were taken from an adult with an advanced solid tumor such as melanoma, head and neck, liver or kidney cancer.

The chain joins TRBV28 to TRBJ1-2; D perhaps matches TRBD1 (5 bases). CDR3 length: 14 residues. Germline V gene sequence: CDR1 MDHEN, CDR2 SYDVKM. V dropped 6 bases and J dropped 3 bases, with 14 bases sitting between them. CDR3 coding DNA: TGTGCCAGCAGCTCCCGTCTGGGGGACTATGGCTACACCTTC. Translated, it gives CASSSRLGDYGYTF.

The chain employs TRBV9 and TRBJ1-1, with TRBD1 matching 7 bases. The germline gives CDR1 SGDLS, CDR2 YYNGEE. The length of the CDR3 is 13 residues. Germline trimming cut 1 base from V and 3 bases from J; bases unmatched to any gene: 0. CDR3 sequence (DNA): TGTGCCAGCAGCGTACAGGGGGACACTGAAGCTTTCTTT. Translation: CASSVQGDTEAFF.

CDR3 sequence: CATSREAHQTDTQYF. CDR3 nucleotides: TGTGCCACCAGCAGAGAGGCACACCAGACAGATACGCAGTATTTT. The chain joins TRBV15 to TRBJ2-3; no firm D call. The CDR3 length is 15 residues. Germline values: CDR1 LNHNV, CDR2 YYDKDF (reference sequence). The V and J ends lost 0 bases and 3 bases respectively, with 10 bases between them.

This chain uses TRBV5-6 with TRBJ2-3, with TRBD1 matching 7 bases. Looked up from germline, CDR1 is SGHDT and CDR2 is YYEEEE. Trimming at V came to 4 bases and at J to 7 bases, leaving 9 bases not matched to a gene. This CDR3 contains 14 residues. The CDR3 is CASSQITGANTQYF. The CDR3, as DNA: TGTGCCAGCAGCCAAATTACAGGGGCTAATACGCAGTATTTT.

The genes are TRBV6-1 and TRBJ2-1; possible D gene TRBD1, 8 bases. The CDR3 is 15 residues long. Trimming stripped 2 bases from V and 2 bases from J, with 10 bases between. Looked up from germline, CDR1 is MNHNS and CDR2 is SASEGT. CDR3: CASSETGGAYNEQFF. The CDR3 coding sequence is TGTGCCAGCAGTGAAACAGGGGGGGCCTACAATGAGCAGTTCTTC.

This rearrangement joins TRBV11-2 to TRBJ1-5; D uncertain. CDR3 length equals 15 residues. The V gene's germline CDR1 is SGHAT and CDR2 FQNNGV. Trimming shortened V by 4 bases and J by 3 bases, and 13 bases separated the two germline ends. The CDR3 bases are TGTGCCAGCAGCTCCACACAAGTTTCCAATCAGCCCCAGCATTTT. Protein: CASSSTQVSNQPQHF. Full variable domain (remainder filled in from reference TRBV11-2 and TRBJ1-5): EAGVAQSPRYKIIEKRQSVAFWCNPISGHATLYWYQQILGQGPKLLIQFQNNGVVDDSQLPKDRFSAERLKGVDSTLKIQPAKLEDSAVYLCASSSTQVSNQPQHFGDGTRLSIL.

The gene calls are TRBV27 and TRBJ2-5, with D perhaps matching TRBD1 (5 bases). The last part of the DNA fits TRBJ2-7 better; the J call may be wrong. The CDR3 is 15 residues long. CDR1 and CDR2 from the germline V gene are MNHEY and SMNVEV (reference sequence). The CDR3 spells CASSLSHAGQYEQYF. For the CDR3, the DNA is TGTGCCAGCAGTTTATCCCACGCCGGACAATACGAGCAGTACTTC.

This chain uses TRBV7-2 with TRBJ2-2; TRBD2 aligns across 13 bases. The CDR3 extends over 19 amino acids. The V and J ends lost 3 bases and 0 bases, in that order; junction bases with no gene match: 7. Germline V gene sequence: CDR1 SGHTA, CDR2 FQGNSA. CDR3 DNA sequence: TGTGCCAGCAGCTTGGGGGGGACTAGCGGGACCTCGAACACCGGGGAGCTGTTTTTT. Translating it yields CASSLGGTSGTSNTGELFF.

The chain uses TRBV27 and TRBJ2-7; no reliable D call. Trimming removed 0 bases from V and 2 bases from J, with 5 bases in between. This CDR3 spans 13 amino acids. Per the germline V gene, CDR1 is MNHEY and CDR2 is SMNVEV (reference sequence). This CDR3 reads CASSLSGAYEQYF. The DNA of the CDR3 is TGTGCCAGCAGTTTATCAGGTGCCTACGAGCAGTACTTC.